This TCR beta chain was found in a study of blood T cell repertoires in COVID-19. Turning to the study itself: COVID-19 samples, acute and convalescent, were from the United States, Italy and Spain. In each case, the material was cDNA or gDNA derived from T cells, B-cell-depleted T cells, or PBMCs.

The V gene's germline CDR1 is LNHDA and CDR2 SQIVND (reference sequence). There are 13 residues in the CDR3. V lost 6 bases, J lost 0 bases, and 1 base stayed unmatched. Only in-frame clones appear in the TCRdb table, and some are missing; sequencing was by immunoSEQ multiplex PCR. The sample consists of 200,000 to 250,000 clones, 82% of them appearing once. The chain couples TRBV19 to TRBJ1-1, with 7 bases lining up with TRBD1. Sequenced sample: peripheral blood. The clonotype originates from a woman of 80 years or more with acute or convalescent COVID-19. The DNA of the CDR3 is TGTGCCAGTAGAGGGGGCATGAACACTGAAGCTTTCTTT. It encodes CASRGGMNTEAFF.